The 17 T cell receptor beta chains in this list originate from one sample, sequenced in a study of cytomegalovirus exposure and HLA in healthy donors. The PCR made use of 60 Vbeta and 13 Jbeta primers. The assay was immunoSEQ multiplex PCR, and TCRdb's table has in-frame clones only and misses some. The sample has just over 150,000 clones; around 82% are singletons. The sample was PBMCs. Receptors were obtained from a woman aged 50 to 60 in good health and CMV-seropositive.

V and J are TRBV13 and TRBJ2-7; D is perhaps TRBD1 (7 bases). Trimming left V 7 bases short and J 5 bases short, with 18 bases between. CDR1 and CDR2 from the germline V gene are PRHDT and FYEKMQ (reference sequence). The CDR3 extends over 14 amino acids. The CDR3 reads CASNLRDRSHEQYF. CDR3 in DNA: TGTGCCAGCAACCTGCGGGACAGATCCCACGAGCAGTACTTC.

J is TRBJ1-1 and V is TRBV5-1; a weak D match, TRBD1 (6 bases). Germline CDR1 is SGHRS and CDR2 is YFSETQ. The CDR3 extends over 13 amino acids. Trimming pared 1 base from V and 4 bases from J, leaving 8 bases between. The CDR3 nucleotides read TGCGCCAGCAGCTTGACAGGGAGCACTGAAGCTTTCTTT. Translated: CASSLTGSTEAFF.

This chain links TRBV21-1 with TRBJ1-2. TRBV21-1 is deemed a pseudogene. This CDR3 contains 9 residues. The CDR3 sequence is CASTVGYTF. Written as DNA, the CDR3 is TGTGCCAGCACCGTGGGCTACACCTTC.

The sample holds one count of this clone. V is TRBV27 and J is TRBJ2-7; 7 bases agree with TRBD1. Germline assignment: CDR1 MNHEY and CDR2 SMNVEV (reference sequence). The junction had 7 bases not matched to a gene; V was cut back by 4 bases and J by 10 bases. The CDR3 runs to 12 residues. Written as DNA, the CDR3 is TGTGCCAGCAGTTCCTTCGACAGGGAACAGTACTTC. This translates into CASSSFDREQYF.

The rearrangement links TRBV7-3 to TRBJ1-5, with D possibly being TRBD1 (6 bases). V dropped 2 bases and J dropped 7 bases, with 9 bases sitting between them. The length of the CDR3 is 13 residues. The germline V gene encodes CDR1 SGHTA and CDR2 FQGTGA. For the CDR3, the DNA is TGTGCCAGCAGCTTAGAGAGGGGGCAGCCCCAGCATTTT. Amino acid sequence: CASSLERGQPQHF.

V usage is TRBV9 and J usage is TRBJ2-7; TRBD2 is a possible D gene (5 bases). Germline V lookup: CDR1 SGDLS, CDR2 YYNGEE. The V gene lost 7 bases and the J gene lost 2 bases, with 19 bases spanning the gap. The CDR3 covers 15 residues. CDR3 nucleotides: TGTGCCAGCCCTGAGGGAAACGTTTTTCCCTACGAGCAGTACTTC. It specifies CASPEGNVFPYEQYF.

This sequence joins TRBV7-8 and TRBJ2-7, with D tentatively TRBD2 (5 bases). This CDR3 comprises 12 residues. Trimming pared 5 bases from V and 5 bases from J, leaving 10 bases between. Germline V gene lookup returns CDR1 SGHVS and CDR2 FQNEAQ. The CDR3 sequence is CASSPHGDEQYF. CDR3 coding DNA: TGTGCCAGCAGCCCCCACGGGGACGAGCAGTACTTC.

The rearrangement links TRBV5-1 to TRBJ2-7, with 8 bases aligning to TRBD2. The CDR3 contains 15 residues. The trim removed 7 bases at V and 7 bases at J, leaving 16 bases unmatched. Germline-derived CDR1 and CDR2 are SGHRS and YFSETQ. For the CDR3, the DNA is TGCGCCAGCGACTCGGAAGGACTAGCCCTAGGAGAGCAGTACTTC. Amino acids: CASDSEGLALGEQYF.

This chain uses TRBV28 with TRBJ2-3; 7 bases line up with TRBD1. This CDR3 is 15 amino acids long. Losses at the gene ends were 4 bases for V and 1 base for J; bases not matched to a gene: 5. Germline CDR1 reads MDHEN; CDR2 reads SYDVKM. The DNA of the CDR3 is TGTGCCAGCAGTTCGTTCACAGGGGGCACAGATACGCAGTATTTT. Amino acid sequence: CASSSFTGGTDTQYF.

The chain combines TRBV11-2 with TRBJ2-3; the D gene is possibly TRBD2 (5 bases). Germline assignment: CDR1 SGHAT and CDR2 FQNNGV. Between the trimmed V and J ends, which lost 0 bases and 1 base, there was a span of 8 bases. The CDR3 spans 15 residues. The CDR3 here is CASSLEISGTDTQYF. In nucleotides, the CDR3 is TGTGCCAGCAGCTTAGAGATTAGCGGCACAGATACGCAGTATTTT.

The chain recombines TRBV6-1 with TRBJ2-7, with 9 positions matching TRBD1. Germline values: CDR1 MNHNS, CDR2 SASEGT. The CDR3 sequence is 15 residues long. V lost 6 bases, J lost 1 base, and 7 bases stayed unmatched. CDR3 in DNA: TGTGCCAGCAGAGACCCCGGGACAGGGTCCTACGAGCAGTACTTC. As protein: CASRDPGTGSYEQYF.

The CDR3 nucleotides are TGCAGCGCTACCGGGACAGGGCATGGCTACACCTTC. Its translation is CSATGTGHGYTF. This chain links TRBV29-1 with TRBJ1-2, with 9 bases aligning to TRBD1. The CDR3 sequence is 12 residues long. V lost 7 bases and J lost 6; bases outside the gene matches: 6. Germline V gives CDR1 SQVTM, CDR2 ANQGSEA.

V is TRBV5-6 and J is TRBJ1-5; D possibly corresponds to TRBD1 (5 bases). Germline lookup yields CDR1 SGHDT and CDR2 YYEEEE. The CDR3 is 15 amino acids. Trimming pared 1 base from V and 4 bases from J, leaving 12 bases between. The CDR3 here is CASSLSLGGNQPQHF. The CDR3 bases are TGTGCCAGCAGCTTGTCCCTCGGGGGGAATCAGCCCCAGCATTTT.

This clone was found once. The genes are TRBV10-3 and TRBJ2-2, with D tentatively TRBD1 (6 bases). CDR1 and CDR2 (germline): ENHRY, SYGVKD. V shed 11 bases and J shed 9 bases, with 13 bases lying between them. The CDR3 is 11 amino acids. The CDR3 nucleotides are TGTGCCGCTACAGGGAACCGGGAGCTGTTTTTT. It codes for CAATGNRELFF.

CDR3 sequence reads: CASRERGGTDTQYF. The CDR3 nucleotides are TGTGCCAGCAGAGAACGGGGGGGCACAGATACGCAGTATTTT. The chain joins TRBV2 to TRBJ2-3, with TRBD2 matching 7 bases. V trimming: 6 bases; J trimming: 1 base; junction bases outside the gene matches: 4. The CDR3 is 14 amino acids. From germline, CDR1 is SNHLY and CDR2 FYNNEI. Full variable domain (missing parts from reference TRBV2 and TRBJ2-3): EPEVTQTPSHQVTQMGQEVILRCVPISNHLYFYWYRQILGQKVEFLVSFYNNEISEKSEIFDDQFSVERPDGSNFTLKIRSTKLEDSAMYFCASRERGGTDTQYFGPGTRLTVL.

This clone appeared a single time. As DNA, the CDR3 is TGTGCCAGCAGCTTCCCGGGCACAGATACGCAGTATTTT. This gives the protein CASSFPGTDTQYF. This chain uses TRBV5-6 with TRBJ2-3; D gene uncertain. CDR3 length: 13 residues. Germline values: CDR1 SGHDT, CDR2 YYEEEE. The germline V and J ends were trimmed by 2 bases and 1 base, with 5 bases remaining between them.

This clone was counted a single time. V is TRBV18 and J is TRBJ1-1, with D tentatively TRBD1 (6 bases). This CDR3 is 13 amino acids long. Trimming stripped 2 bases from V and 7 bases from J, with 11 bases between. Per germline, CDR1 KGHSH and CDR2 LQKENI. This CDR3 reads CASSPGLGGEAFF. CDR3 bases: TGTGCCAGCTCACCAGGTTTAGGGGGTGAAGCTTTCTTT.